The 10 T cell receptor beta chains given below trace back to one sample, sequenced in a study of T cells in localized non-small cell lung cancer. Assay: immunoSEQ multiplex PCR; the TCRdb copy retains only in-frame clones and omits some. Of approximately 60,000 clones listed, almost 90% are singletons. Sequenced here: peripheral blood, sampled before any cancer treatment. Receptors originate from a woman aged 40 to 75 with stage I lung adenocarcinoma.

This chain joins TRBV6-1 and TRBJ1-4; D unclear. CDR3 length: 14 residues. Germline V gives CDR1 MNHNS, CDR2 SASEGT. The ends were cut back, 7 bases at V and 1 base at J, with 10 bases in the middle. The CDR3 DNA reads TGTGCCAGCACCCTTACACAAACTAATGAAAAACTGTTTTTT. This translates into CASTLTQTNEKLFF.

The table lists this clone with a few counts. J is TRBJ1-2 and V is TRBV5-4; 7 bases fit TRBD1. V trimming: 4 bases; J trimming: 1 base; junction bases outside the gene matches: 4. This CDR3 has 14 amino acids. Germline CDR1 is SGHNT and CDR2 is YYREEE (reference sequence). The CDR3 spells CASSRDRDNYGYTF. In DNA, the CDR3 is TGTGCCAGCAGCCGCGACAGGGATAACTATGGCTACACCTTC.

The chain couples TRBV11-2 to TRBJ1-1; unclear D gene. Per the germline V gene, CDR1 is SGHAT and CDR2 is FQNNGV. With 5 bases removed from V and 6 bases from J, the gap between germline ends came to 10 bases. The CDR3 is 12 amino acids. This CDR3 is CASSPGSAEAFF. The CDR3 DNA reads TGTGCCAGCAGCCCTGGGTCAGCTGAAGCTTTCTTT.

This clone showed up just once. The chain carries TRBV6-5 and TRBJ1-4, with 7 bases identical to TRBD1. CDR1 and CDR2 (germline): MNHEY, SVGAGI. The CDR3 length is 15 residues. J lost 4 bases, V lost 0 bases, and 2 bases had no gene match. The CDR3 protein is CASSYSTGFNEKLFF. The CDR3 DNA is TGTGCCAGCAGTTACTCGACAGGGTTTAATGAAAAACTGTTTTTT.

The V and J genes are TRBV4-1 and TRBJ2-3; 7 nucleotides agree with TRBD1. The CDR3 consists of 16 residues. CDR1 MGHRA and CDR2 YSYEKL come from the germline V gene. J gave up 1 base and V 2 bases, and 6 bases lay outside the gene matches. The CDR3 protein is CASSQPTGVGTDTQYF. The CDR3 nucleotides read TGCGCCAGCAGCCAACCTACAGGGGTGGGCACAGATACGCAGTATTTT.

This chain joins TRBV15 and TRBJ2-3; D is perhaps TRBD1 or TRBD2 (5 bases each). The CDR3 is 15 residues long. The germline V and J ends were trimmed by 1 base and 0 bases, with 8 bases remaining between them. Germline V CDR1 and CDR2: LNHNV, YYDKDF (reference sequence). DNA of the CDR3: TGTGCCACCAGCAGAGGGGACCCTAGCACAGATACGCAGTATTTT. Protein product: CATSRGDPSTDTQYF. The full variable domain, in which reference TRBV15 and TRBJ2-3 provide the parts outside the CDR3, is DAMVIQNPRYQVTQFGKPVTLSCSQTLNHNVMYWYQQKSSQAPKLLFHYYDKDFNNEADTPDNFQSRRPNTSFCFLDIRSPGLGDTAMYLCATSRGDPSTDTQYFGPGTRLTVL.

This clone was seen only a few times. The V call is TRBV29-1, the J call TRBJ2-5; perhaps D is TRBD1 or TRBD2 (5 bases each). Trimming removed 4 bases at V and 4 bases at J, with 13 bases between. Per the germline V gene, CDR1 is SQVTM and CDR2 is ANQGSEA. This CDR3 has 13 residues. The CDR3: CSVAGPLSETQYF. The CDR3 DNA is TGCAGCGTTGCGGGACCCCTTTCAGAGACCCAGTACTTC.

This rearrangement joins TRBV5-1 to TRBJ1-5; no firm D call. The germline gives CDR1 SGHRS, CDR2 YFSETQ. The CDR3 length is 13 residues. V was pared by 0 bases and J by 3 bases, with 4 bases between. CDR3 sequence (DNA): TGCGCCAGCAGCTTGGCGTCCAATCAGCCCCAGCATTTT. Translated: CASSLASNQPQHF.

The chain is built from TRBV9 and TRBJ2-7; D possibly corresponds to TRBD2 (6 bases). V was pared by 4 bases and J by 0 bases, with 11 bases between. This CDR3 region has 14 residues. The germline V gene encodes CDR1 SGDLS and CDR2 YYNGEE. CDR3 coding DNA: TGTGCCAGCAGCCCCCAGACTAGCTCCTACGAGCAGTACTTC. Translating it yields CASSPQTSSYEQYF. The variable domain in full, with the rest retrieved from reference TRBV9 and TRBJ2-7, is DSGVTQTPKHLITATGQRVTLRCSPRSGDLSVYWYQQSLDQGLQFLIQYYNGEERAKGNILERFSAQQFPDLHSELNLSSLELGDSALYFCASSPQTSSYEQYFGPGTRLTVT.

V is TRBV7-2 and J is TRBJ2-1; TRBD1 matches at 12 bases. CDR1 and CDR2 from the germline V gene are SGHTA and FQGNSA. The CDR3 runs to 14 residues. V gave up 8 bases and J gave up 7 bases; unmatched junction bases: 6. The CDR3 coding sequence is TGTGCCAGCGGCCGGGACAGGGGGCCTAATGAGCAGTTCTTC. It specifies CASGRDRGPNEQFF.